Shown below are 13 T cell receptor beta chains from a single sample sequenced in a study of CD8 T cells in ankylosing spondylitis. General study findings and limits: It appeared that ankylosing spondylitis blood was characterized by a TCR beta motif of about 8 highly homologous variants.

TCRdb fed the 5' RACE reads into MiXCR, producing one record per CDR3 protein. Of about 390,000 distinct CDR3 sequences listed, under 25% were seen once; the top ten hold about 16%. No cognate antigen is known for these TCRs. Sequenced input: blood, either unsorted or a sorted T cell fraction (not recorded which). Receptors were obtained from a male donor with ankylosing spondylitis.

This clonotype has only a few counts. The chain carries TRBV24-1 and TRBJ2-3; D is tentatively TRBD1 or TRBD2 (5 bases each). This CDR3 is 12 amino acids long. Trimming shortened V by 5 bases and J by 6 bases, and 8 bases separated the two germline ends. Per germline, CDR1 KGHDR and CDR2 SFDVKD. The CDR3 region is CATSGGVDTQYF. CDR3 in DNA: TGTGCCACCAGTGGAGGGGTGGATACGCAGTATTTT.

This clonotype showed up just a few times. The gene calls are TRBV5-5 and TRBJ1-2, with D hard to call. Germline loops: CDR1 SGHKS, CDR2 YYEKEE (reference sequence). CDR3 length: 14 amino acids. V gave up 4 bases and J gave up 0 bases, with 10 bases separating them. The CDR3 loop is CASSLTVPNYGYTF. The CDR3 DNA reads TGTGCCAGCAGCCTCACAGTGCCTAACTATGGCTACACCTTC. The full variable domain, its missing parts supplied by reference TRBV5-5 and TRBJ1-2, is DAGVTQSPTHLIKTRGQQVTLRCSPISGHKSVSWYQQVLGQGPQFIFQYYEKEERGRGNFPDRFSARQFPNYSSELNVNALLLGDSALYLCASSLTVPNYGYTFGSGTRLTVV.

The chain joins TRBV11-2 to TRBJ2-1; 8 bases line up with TRBD2. V dropped 1 base and J dropped 9; count of bases not matched to a gene: 8. Germline CDR1 and CDR2: SGHAT and FQNNGV. This CDR3 has 15 residues. CDR3 sequence: CASSLGSGKYAEQFF. The CDR3 DNA follows: TGTGCCAGCAGCTTAGGTAGCGGGAAGTACGCTGAGCAGTTCTTC. The full variable domain, with the rest looked up from reference TRBV11-2 and TRBJ2-1, is EAGVAQSPRYKIIEKRQSVAFWCNPISGHATLYWYQQILGQGPKLLIQFQNNGVVDDSQLPKDRFSAERLKGVDSTLKIQPAKLEDSAVYLCASSLGSGKYAEQFFGPGTRLTVL.

The sample holds many counts of this clonotype. The rearrangement uses TRBV5-6 and TRBJ2-7; no clear D gene. V dropped 1 base and J dropped 3 bases, with 8 bases sitting between them. This CDR3 has 13 amino acids. CDR1 SGHDT and CDR2 YYEEEE come from the germline V gene. The CDR3 coding sequence is TGTGCCAGCAGCTTGATGGGGATCTACGAGCAGTACTTC. The encoded protein is CASSLMGIYEQYF.

This rearrangement joins TRBV18 to TRBJ1-5; D not resolved. This CDR3 spans 15 amino acids. V was cut by 2 bases and J by 1 base, with 9 bases left in between. CDR1 KGHSH and CDR2 LQKENI come from the germline V gene. The CDR3 DNA follows: TGTGCCAGCTCACCAAGGGTGTTAAGCAATCAGCCCCAGCATTTT. It yields the protein CASSPRVLSNQPQHF.

This chain links TRBV30 with TRBJ2-7, with TRBD2 matching 7 bases. V trimming: 2 bases; J trimming: 2 bases; junction bases outside the gene matches: 3. The CDR3 is 13 residues long. Germline lookup yields CDR1 GTSNPN and CDR2 SVGIG (reference sequence). Written as DNA, the CDR3 is TGTGCCTGGAGTAGGGGACTAACCTACGAGCAGTACTTC. It translates to CAWSRGLTYEQYF.

The gene calls are TRBV27 and TRBJ2-1, with 8 bases fitting TRBD2. The germline gives CDR1 MNHEY, CDR2 SMNVEV (reference sequence). Trimming at V came to 3 bases and at J to 6 bases, leaving 13 bases not matched to a gene. This CDR3 is built from 17 residues. DNA for the CDR3: TGTGCCAGCAGTTTGAGGGCCGGGACTAGTCGGACCAATGAGCAGTTCTTC. Protein sequence: CASSLRAGTSRTNEQFF.

The chain uses TRBV11-3 and TRBJ2-7; no firm D call. The ends were cut back, 4 bases at V and 7 bases at J, with 11 bases in the middle. This CDR3 comprises 12 residues. In germline, CDR1 is SGHNT, CDR2 YENEEA. CDR3 DNA sequence: TGTGCCAGCAGCTGGGTGGTGGGGGAGCAGTACTTC. Its protein is CASSWVVGEQYF.

The V call is TRBV5-1, the J call TRBJ2-5; the D call may be TRBD1 or TRBD2 (5 bases each). The CDR3 consists of 16 residues. From germline, CDR1 is SGHRS and CDR2 YFSETQ. V was clipped by 3 bases and J by 5 bases, with 20 bases between them. This chain's CDR3 is CASSSKPPGPGETQYF. CDR3 DNA: TGCGCCAGCAGCTCAAAACCACCGGGACCCGGGGAGACCCAGTACTTC.

The sample holds many counts of this clonotype. This sequence joins TRBV5-1 and TRBJ2-2; D unclear. V lost 0 bases and J 3 bases, leaving 9 bases between the germline ends. This CDR3 is built from 15 residues. Germline V gene sequence: CDR1 SGHRS, CDR2 YFSETQ. The DNA of the CDR3 is TGCGCCAGCAGCTTGGATGGCAGCTACACCGGGGAGCTGTTTTTT. This gives the protein CASSLDGSYTGELFF.

The chain carries TRBV3-1 and TRBJ2-1; D call uncertain. The CDR3 is 13 residues long. V was cut by 0 bases and J by 5 bases, with 5 bases left in between. Looked up from germline, CDR1 is LGHDT and CDR2 is YNNKEL (reference sequence). The CDR3 DNA reads TGTGCCAGCAGCCAAGACGGAAACAATGAGCAGTTCTTC. It translates to CASSQDGNNEQFF.

The chain has TRBV5-1 and TRBJ2-2, with D unclear. The CDR3 sequence is 17 residues long. Germline CDR1 reads SGHRS; CDR2 reads YFSETQ. The ends were cut back, 2 bases at V and 0 bases at J, with 14 bases in the middle. The CDR3, as DNA: TGCGCCAGCAGCTTCCGTAGAGAGTTCGCGAACACCGGGGAGCTGTTTTTT. It translates to CASSFRREFANTGELFF.

V and J are TRBV27 and TRBJ2-3; D could derive from TRBD1 or TRBD2 (5 bases each). The CDR3 is 16 amino acids. V was cut by 5 bases and J by 1 base, with 16 bases left in between. Per germline, CDR1 MNHEY and CDR2 SMNVEV (reference sequence). CDR3 nucleotide sequence: TGTGCCAGCAGTACCACCGGGACCCTGGGCACAGATACGCAGTATTTT. Amino acid sequence: CASSTTGTLGTDTQYF.